A single sample gave rise to the 9 T cell receptor beta chains below, sequenced in a study of blood T cell repertoires in COVID-19. This table comes from immunoSEQ multiplex PCR, and its TCRdb copy is limited to in-frame clones, with some not included. The sample lists around 140,000 clones, about four fifths occurring once. Sequences were obtained from peripheral blood. These receptor sequences come from a man between 70 and 80 years old who had recovered from COVID-19.

The chain joins TRBV10-2 to TRBJ2-1; 8 positions agree with TRBD1. Germline CDR1 WSHSY, CDR2 SAAADI. The V gene end was trimmed by 4 bases and the J gene end by 9 bases; junction bases not matched to a gene: 5. This CDR3 comprises 13 residues. As DNA, the CDR3 is TGCGCCAGCAGTGGGACAGGGTCTGGTGAGCAGTTCTTC. It yields the protein CASSGTGSGEQFF.

The chain has TRBV7-9 and TRBJ1-1; 8 nucleotides agree with TRBD1. V lost 4 bases and J lost 3; bases outside the gene matches: 4. The germline CDR1 and CDR2 sequences are SEHNR and FQNEAQ (reference sequence). The CDR3 has 14 amino acids. The CDR3 sequence: CASSSQGADTEAFF. The DNA for the CDR3 is TGTGCCAGCAGCTCCCAGGGGGCGGACACTGAAGCTTTCTTT.

This chain links TRBV30 with TRBJ2-3, with 9 positions matching TRBD2. CDR1 GTSNPN and CDR2 SVGIG come from the germline V gene (reference sequence). With V trimmed by 4 bases and J by 3 bases, 2 bases remained unmatched. This CDR3 has 13 residues. Here the CDR3 reads CAWTAGGTDTQYF. DNA of the CDR3: TGTGCCTGGACAGCGGGAGGAACAGATACGCAGTATTTT.

This clone was picked up a small number of times. The chain couples TRBV5-4 to TRBJ1-4, with D uncertain. The V gene's germline CDR1 is SGHNT and CDR2 YYREEE (reference sequence). V lost 1 base, J lost 5 bases, and 12 bases lay in between. The CDR3 runs 15 residues. DNA for the CDR3: TGTGCCAGCAGCTTGTTCGTGTCCCCCAATGAAAAACTGTTTTTT. Translated: CASSLFVSPNEKLFF. Supplemented by reference TRBV5-4 and TRBJ1-4, the full variable domain reads ETGVTQSPTHLIKTRGQQVTLRCSSQSGHNTVSWYQQALGQGPQFIFQYYREEENGRGNFPPRFSGLQFPNYSSELNVNALELDDSALYLCASSLFVSPNEKLFFGSGTQLSVL.

The chain couples TRBV27 to TRBJ1-6; 11 bases agree with TRBD1. CDR1 and CDR2 (germline): MNHEY, SMNVEV (reference sequence). The CDR3 sequence is 16 residues long. The V gene end was trimmed by 6 bases and the J gene end by 10 bases; junction bases not matched to a gene: 11. CDR3 in DNA: TGTGCCAGCAGCTGGACAGGGGGCGCAGAAGGATCACCCCTCCACTTT. It is translated as CASSWTGGAEGSPLHF.

This rearrangement joins TRBV7-2 to TRBJ1-5, with D tentatively TRBD1 (6 bases). Germline V gene sequence: CDR1 SGHTA, CDR2 FQGNSA. Trimming removed 6 bases at V and 6 bases at J, with 15 bases between. The CDR3 spans 14 residues. Here the CDR3 DNA reads TGTGCCAGCAGTCTCACACAGGGACGTCAGCCCCAGCATTTT. Its protein is CASSLTQGRQPQHF.

This chain joins TRBV18 and TRBJ2-7, with 8 positions matching TRBD2. In germline, CDR1 is KGHSH, CDR2 LQKENI. The CDR3 consists of 14 residues. Trimming took 3 bases from V and 7 from J; bases not matched to a gene: 8. The CDR3 region has the DNA TGTGCCAGCTCACCGTCGAGCGGGAGCCAGGAGCAGTACTTC. Its protein product is CASSPSSGSQEQYF.

The genes are TRBV2 and TRBJ2-1; D is uncertain. Trimming took 4 bases from V and 10 from J, leaving 11 bases between them. CDR1 and CDR2 (germline): SNHLY, FYNNEI. This CDR3 spans 12 amino acids. The DNA of the CDR3 is TGTGCCAGCAGTGCTGGCCCCTGGGAGCAGTTCTTC. Amino acid sequence: CASSAGPWEQFF.

The J gene is TRBJ1-2, the V gene TRBV19; 7 bases are a match to TRBD1. There are 12 residues in the CDR3. The ends lost 4 bases at V and 6 bases at J; junction bases unmatched: 2. From germline, CDR1 is LNHDA and CDR2 SQIVND (reference sequence). The CDR3 region is CASSTQGNGYTF. The CDR3 DNA sequence: TGTGCCAGTAGTACACAGGGGAATGGCTACACCTTC. The full variable domain, in which reference TRBV19 and TRBJ1-2 provide the parts outside the CDR3, is DGGITQSPKYLFRKEGQNVTLSCEQNLNHDAMYWYRQDPGQGLRLIYYSQIVNDFQKGDIAEGYSVSREKKESFPLTVTSAQKNPTAFYLCASSTQGNGYTFGSGTRLTVV.